This T cell receptor beta chain came from a study of beta chain features in type 1 diabetes. Study-level background: Age, gender, cell numbers and subset yield matched between patients and controls. Examined across all samples were approximately 99 million sorted cells. Study results and limitations: Shorter TCRB CDR3s, moderately but significantly so, were found in Type 1 diabetes patients in all four CD4+ subsets.

This clone occurred a few times. Its specificity is unknown. Expressed TCRB transcripts were sequenced, since all the RNA that had been isolated was reverse transcribed. Measured with immunoSEQ multiplex PCR; TCRdb has only the in-frame clones, and not every one. The sample lists some 290,000 clones; 24% were seen once. Germline V gene data show CDR1 as GTSNPN and CDR2 as SVGIG (reference sequence). The CDR3 spans 12 residues. The sequencing sample was made of naive CD4+ T cells from blood. J is TRBJ2-5 and V is TRBV30; D is possibly TRBD1 (5 bases). The closer fit of TRBJ2-7 to the DNA end suggests the J call may be wrong. The sequence came from a woman in her twenties or thirties with type 1 diabetes. The CDR3 DNA sequence: TGTGCCTGGAGGACAGCGATCTACGAGCAGTACTTC. It is translated as CAWRTAIYEQYF.